A selection of T cell receptor beta chains follows, all from one sample in a study of blood T cell repertoires in COVID-19. The protocol was immunoSEQ multiplex PCR, while the TCRdb copy is restricted to in-frame clones and leaves out a portion. This sample has roughly 92,000 clones; 65% to 85% occur once, and the top ten carry approximately 31%. The specimen sequenced was peripheral blood. The receptors derive from a woman older than 75 with active or convalescent COVID-19. The CDR3 runs from the conserved cysteine through the conserved F or W. The D gene is left open where the match is weak. Not all rows give a size; the values are once, few, many and, for expanded clones, a class.

j_gene: TRBJ1-3; v_gene: TRBV11-3; d_gene: TRBD1; abundance: NA; CDR3aa: CASSLVGQEDPGNTIYF; CDR3nt: TGTGCCAGCAGCTTAGTCGGACAGGAGGACCCTGGAAACACCATATATTTT
j_gene: TRBJ2-7; v_gene: TRBV10-2; d_gene: TRBD1; abundance: NA; CDR3aa: CASRRDSGYEQYF; CDR3nt: TGCGCCAGCAGAAGGGACAGCGGCTACGAGCAGTACTTC
j_gene: TRBJ1-1; v_gene: TRBV30; d_gene: NA; abundance: NA; CDR3aa: CAWSLPGRGTEAFF; CDR3nt: TGTGCCTGGAGCCTCCCTGGTAGGGGGACTGAAGCTTTCTTT
j_gene: TRBJ2-1; v_gene: TRBV19; d_gene: TRBD2; abundance: NA; CDR3aa: CASSSLAGGSYNEQFF; CDR3nt: TGTGCCAGTAGTTCTCTAGCGGGGGGGTCCTACAATGAGCAGTTCTTC
j_gene: TRBJ1-1; v_gene: TRBV18; d_gene: NA; abundance: NA; CDR3aa: CASSPSRTEAFF; CDR3nt: TGTGCCAGCTCACCCTCGCGGACTGAAGCTTTCTTT
j_gene: TRBJ2-3; v_gene: TRBV7-9; d_gene: TRBD2; abundance: NA; CDR3aa: CASSRARTSDSTDTQYF; CDR3nt: TGTGCCAGCAGCCGGGCCCGGACTAGCGACAGCACAGATACGCAGTATTTT
j_gene: TRBJ2-2; v_gene: TRBV4-1; d_gene: TRBD1; abundance: NA; CDR3aa: CASSQDLSRQGVITNTGELFF; CDR3nt: TGCGCCAGCAGCCAAGATCTCAGCAGACAGGGGGTAATCACGAACACCGGGGAGCTGTTTTTT
j_gene: TRBJ1-4; v_gene: TRBV19; d_gene: NA; abundance: NA; CDR3aa: CASSIGIANEKLFF; CDR3nt: TGTGCCAGTAGTATCGGTATAGCTAATGAAAAACTGTTTTTT
j_gene: TRBJ2-5; v_gene: TRBV5-6; d_gene: TRBD2; abundance: NA; CDR3aa: CASSFSGGARLGTQYF; CDR3nt: TGTGCCAGCAGCTTTAGCGGGGGGGCTAGATTGGGGACCCAGTACTTC
j_gene: TRBJ2-7; v_gene: TRBV10-2; d_gene: TRBD2; abundance: NA; CDR3aa: CASSGSGLAGGPRSYEQYF; CDR3nt: TGCGCCAGCAGCGGTTCGGGACTAGCGGGAGGGCCGAGGTCATACGAGCAGTACTTC
j_gene: TRBJ2-7; v_gene: TRBV5-4; d_gene: NA; abundance: once; CDR3aa: CASSWGAAGYEQYF; CDR3nt: TGTGCCAGCAGCTGGGGAGCGGCAGGCTACGAGCAGTACTTC
j_gene: TRBJ1-5; v_gene: TRBV20-1; d_gene: TRBD1; abundance: NA; CDR3aa: CSASWDRAYQPQHF; CDR3nt: TGCAGTGCTAGTTGGGACAGGGCGTATCAGCCCCAGCATTTT
j_gene: TRBJ2-1; v_gene: TRBV29-1; d_gene: NA; abundance: NA; CDR3aa: CSVLISRGSSYNEQFF; CDR3nt: TGCAGCGTTCTTATCTCGCGGGGTAGCTCCTACAATGAGCAGTTCTTC
j_gene: TRBJ1-4; v_gene: TRBV28; d_gene: TRBD1; abundance: NA; CDR3aa: CASSLWGQGSTNEKLFF; CDR3nt: TGTGCCAGCAGTTTATGGGGACAGGGCTCAACTAATGAAAAACTGTTTTTT
j_gene: TRBJ1-6; v_gene: TRBV18; d_gene: NA; abundance: few; CDR3aa: CASSPDSLHNSPLHF; CDR3nt: TGTGCCAGCTCACCGGACAGCTTACATAATTCACCCCTCCACTTT
j_gene: TRBJ2-1; v_gene: TRBV10-3; d_gene: NA; abundance: NA; CDR3aa: CAIRRGGGREEQFF; CDR3nt: TGTGCCATCAGAAGGGGGGGAGGCCGGGAAGAGCAGTTCTTC
j_gene: TRBJ1-6; v_gene: TRBV19; d_gene: TRBD1; abundance: NA; CDR3aa: CASSQTGNSPLHF; CDR3nt: TGTGCCAGTAGCCAGACAGGGAATTCACCCCTCCACTTT
j_gene: TRBJ2-5; v_gene: TRBV3-1/TRBV3-2; d_gene: TRBD2; abundance: NA; CDR3aa: CASSQGVLAGGGETQYF; CDR3nt: TGTGCCAGCAGCCAAGGCGTCCTAGCGGGGGGAGGAGAGACCCAGTACTTC
j_gene: TRBJ2-4; v_gene: TRBV5-1; d_gene: TRBD2; abundance: NA; CDR3aa: CASGEGGGNIQYF; CDR3nt: TGCGCCAGCGGGGAGGGAGGCGGAAACATTCAGTACTTC
j_gene: TRBJ2-1; v_gene: TRBV6-4; d_gene: TRBD2; abundance: NA; CDR3aa: CASSESGSHYNEQFF; CDR3nt: TGTGCCAGCAGTGAGAGCGGGAGCCATTACAATGAGCAGTTCTTC
j_gene: TRBJ1-1; v_gene: TRBV19; d_gene: NA; abundance: NA; CDR3aa: CASSRGDGMNTEAFF; CDR3nt: TGTGCCAGTAGTAGGGGGGACGGAATGAACACTGAAGCTTTCTTT
j_gene: TRBJ2-7; v_gene: TRBV12-3/TRBV12-4; d_gene: NA; abundance: once; CDR3aa: CASSLSLYEQYF; CDR3nt: TGTGCCAGCAGTTTAAGCCTATACGAGCAGTACTTC
j_gene: TRBJ2-1; v_gene: TRBV4-1; d_gene: NA; abundance: NA; CDR3aa: CASSQEIRTSYNEQFF; CDR3nt: TGCGCCAGCAGCCAAGAGATCCGAACTTCCTACAATGAGCAGTTCTTC
j_gene: TRBJ1-5; v_gene: TRBV3-1/TRBV3-2; d_gene: NA; abundance: NA; CDR3aa: CASSFANVDQPQHF; CDR3nt: TGTGCCAGCAGCTTTGCGAACGTTGATCAGCCCCAGCATTTT
j_gene: TRBJ2-5; v_gene: TRBV7-2; d_gene: NA; abundance: NA; CDR3aa: CASSRTLGTNQETQYF; CDR3nt: TGTGCCAGCAGCAGGACTCTCGGTACGAATCAAGAGACCCAGTACTTC
j_gene: TRBJ2-2; v_gene: TRBV4-1; d_gene: NA; abundance: NA; CDR3aa: CASSQARVPNTGELFF; CDR3nt: TGCGCCAGCAGCCAAGCCAGGGTCCCGAACACCGGGGAGCTGTTTTTT
j_gene: TRBJ1-2; v_gene: TRBV5-6; d_gene: NA; abundance: NA; CDR3aa: CASSFPSTGGLNYGYTF; CDR3nt: TGTGCCAGCAGCTTCCCCTCGACAGGCGGACTTAACTATGGCTACACCTTC
j_gene: TRBJ1-2; v_gene: TRBV19; d_gene: TRBD1; abundance: once; CDR3aa: CASTSWAHRGTGEGYTF; CDR3nt: TGTGCCAGTACCTCCTGGGCGCATAGGGGGACAGGGGAAGGCTACACCTTC
j_gene: TRBJ2-1; v_gene: TRBV28; d_gene: NA; abundance: few; CDR3aa: CASSPRGHPPYNEQFF; CDR3nt: TGTGCCAGCAGTCCCCGTGGACATCCCCCCTACAATGAGCAGTTCTTC
j_gene: TRBJ2-1; v_gene: TRBV28; d_gene: TRBD2; abundance: NA; CDR3aa: CASTLAGKVNEQFF; CDR3nt: TGTGCCAGCACTTTAGCGGGAAAGGTCAATGAGCAGTTCTTC
j_gene: TRBJ2-7; v_gene: TRBV5-1; d_gene: TRBD1; abundance: NA; CDR3aa: CASSLWMDRGSEQYF; CDR3nt: TGCGCCAGCAGCTTGTGGATGGACAGGGGATCCGAGCAGTACTTC
j_gene: TRBJ1-5; v_gene: TRBV5-1; d_gene: NA; abundance: once; CDR3aa: CASSLGQNNQPQHF; CDR3nt: TGCGCCAGCAGCTTGGGACAGAACAATCAGCCCCAGCATTTT
j_gene: TRBJ2-1; v_gene: TRBV2; d_gene: TRBD1; abundance: NA; CDR3aa: CASRRDRQYNEQFF; CDR3nt: TGTGCCAGCAGGCGGGACAGGCAATACAATGAGCAGTTCTTC
j_gene: TRBJ2-1; v_gene: TRBV4-1; d_gene: TRBD1; abundance: few; CDR3aa: CASSQGWAQGETYNEQFF; CDR3nt: TGCGCCAGCAGCCAAGGGTGGGCACAGGGGGAAACCTACAATGAGCAGTTCTTC
j_gene: TRBJ2-3; v_gene: TRBV28; d_gene: TRBD2; abundance: NA; CDR3aa: CASSVIAGVQWTDTQYF; CDR3nt: TGTGCCAGCAGTGTCATAGCGGGAGTTCAATGGACAGATACGCAGTATTTT
j_gene: TRBJ2-1; v_gene: TRBV7-6; d_gene: NA; abundance: NA; CDR3aa: CASSSIGGTYNEQFF; CDR3nt: TGTGCCAGCAGCTCCATTGGGGGGACCTACAATGAGCAGTTCTTC
j_gene: TRBJ1-1; v_gene: TRBV7-3; d_gene: TRBD1; abundance: few; CDR3aa: CASSFSQGTEAFF; CDR3nt: TGTGCCAGCAGCTTCTCACAGGGGACTGAAGCTTTCTTT
j_gene: TRBJ1-3; v_gene: TRBV3-1/TRBV3-2; d_gene: NA; abundance: NA; CDR3aa: CASSQAASRTTIYF; CDR3nt: TGTGCCAGCAGCCAAGCTGCGTCTAGGACAACCATATATTTT
j_gene: TRBJ1-5; v_gene: TRBV20-1; d_gene: TRBD1; abundance: NA; CDR3aa: CSASGTVNQPQHF; CDR3nt: TGCAGTGCTAGTGGGACAGTCAATCAGCCCCAGCATTTT
j_gene: TRBJ1-2; v_gene: TRBV6-5; d_gene: NA; abundance: once; CDR3aa: CASSLEGKAYGYTF; CDR3nt: TGTGCCAGCTCCCTGGAGGGCAAAGCCTATGGCTACACCTTC
j_gene: TRBJ2-2; v_gene: TRBV9; d_gene: NA; abundance: NA; CDR3aa: CASSVGPGDFTGELFF; CDR3nt: NA
j_gene: TRBJ2-2; v_gene: TRBV11-2; d_gene: NA; abundance: NA; CDR3aa: CASSPGRVDGELFF; CDR3nt: TGTGCCAGCAGCCCGGGGAGAGTTGACGGGGAGCTGTTTTTT
j_gene: TRBJ1-6; v_gene: TRBV5-1; d_gene: NA; abundance: NA; CDR3aa: CASTIWALRTYNSPLHF; CDR3nt: TGCGCCAGCACCATTTGGGCCCTCCGGACCTATAATTCACCCCTCCACTTT
j_gene: TRBJ2-7; v_gene: TRBV6-5; d_gene: NA; abundance: NA; CDR3aa: CASGSSYEQYF; CDR3nt: TGTGCCAGCGGTAGCTCCTACGAGCAGTACTTC
j_gene: TRBJ2-7; v_gene: TRBV14; d_gene: TRBD1; abundance: NA; CDR3aa: CASRWVGDRGGIDYEQYF; CDR3nt: TGTGCCAGCAGGTGGGTTGGGGACAGGGGAGGGATAGACTACGAGCAGTACTTC
j_gene: TRBJ2-5; v_gene: TRBV7-2; d_gene: TRBD2; abundance: NA; CDR3aa: CASSLPGGWETQYF; CDR3nt: TGTGCCAGCAGCTTACCGGGGGGGTGGGAGACCCAGTACTTC
j_gene: TRBJ2-5; v_gene: TRBV6-5; d_gene: NA; abundance: NA; CDR3aa: CASSSSGLPEETQYF; CDR3nt: TGTGCCAGCAGTTCATCGGGACTCCCGGAAGAGACCCAGTACTTC
j_gene: TRBJ2-7; v_gene: TRBV4-1; d_gene: TRBD2; abundance: NA; CDR3aa: CASSQELAASPYEQYF; CDR3nt: TGCGCCAGCAGCCAAGAACTAGCGGCCTCCCCCTACGAGCAGTACTTC
j_gene: TRBJ2-3; v_gene: TRBV7-9; d_gene: TRBD2; abundance: NA; CDR3aa: CASSQPGLAGGGSTDTQYF; CDR3nt: TGTGCCAGCAGCCAACCAGGACTAGCGGGGGGTGGGAGCACAGATACGCAGTATTTT
j_gene: TRBJ2-7; v_gene: TRBV28; d_gene: TRBD1; abundance: NA; CDR3aa: CASSSSPGQGSYEQYF; CDR3nt: TGTGCCAGCAGTTCATCACCGGGACAGGGGTCCTACGAGCAGTACTTC
j_gene: TRBJ2-7; v_gene: TRBV3-1/TRBV3-2; d_gene: TRBD2; abundance: NA; CDR3aa: CASSQGLAGPYEQYF; CDR3nt: TGTGCCAGCAGCCAGGGACTAGCGGGACCCTACGAGCAGTACTTC
j_gene: TRBJ1-1; v_gene: TRBV9; d_gene: NA; abundance: NA; CDR3aa: CASSVIEALTEAFF; CDR3nt: TGTGCCAGCAGCGTGATTGAGGCCCTCACTGAAGCTTTCTTT
j_gene: TRBJ2-6; v_gene: TRBV7-3; d_gene: NA; abundance: NA; CDR3aa: CASSLTSGNSGANVLTF; CDR3nt: TGTGCCAGCAGCTTAACGTCGGGAAACTCTGGGGCCAACGTCCTGACTTTC
j_gene: TRBJ1-6; v_gene: TRBV3-1/TRBV3-2; d_gene: TRBD1; abundance: NA; CDR3aa: CASGLTGKSPLHF; CDR3nt: TGTGCCAGCGGTTTGACAGGGAAATCACCCCTCCACTTT
j_gene: TRBJ2-7; v_gene: TRBV7-2; d_gene: NA; abundance: few; CDR3aa: CASSLERGLAYEQYF; CDR3nt: TGTGCCAGCAGCTTAGAAAGAGGGTTGGCCTACGAGCAGTACTTC
j_gene: TRBJ2-5; v_gene: TRBV18; d_gene: TRBD1; abundance: NA; CDR3aa: CASSPGTGGEETQYF; CDR3nt: TGTGCCAGCTCACCCGGGACAGGGGGCGAGGAGACCCAGTACTTC